The present TCR beta chain was sequenced within a study of T cell repertoires in aging, cancer and after chemotherapy. Study-wide background: Over several months to years, re-sampled healthy donor repertoires clearly shared clones.

TRB rearrangements spanning V, D and J were amplified using mixed TRB-A/B primers. TCRdb called the multiplex PCR reads again in MiXCR, with one record for every CDR3 protein. The sample consists of 8,000 to 10,000 distinct CDR3 sequences, roughly 25% of them appearing once. Study results and limitations: In each cancer cohort, median generation probability increased across chemotherapy, suggesting thymic output rebounded. In cancer patients, declining TCR diversity with age involved lost richness and lost evenness.

Comment on this clonotype: The antigen is unknown.

Peripheral blood genomic DNA, not sorted cells or RNA, was the template. The material sequenced was blood. The receptor's source is a human donor in good health.

This CDR3 is CSASAATSGRDTQYF. The DNA for the CDR3 is TGCAGTGCTAGCGCTGCGACTAGCGGGAGAGATACGCAGTATTTT. The genes are TRBV20-1 and TRBJ2-3; 12 positions match TRBD2. The CDR3 covers 15 residues. J was trimmed by 5 bases and V by 3 bases; bases with no gene match: 6. In germline, CDR1 is DFQATT, CDR2 SNEGSKA (reference sequence).